These 18 T cell receptor beta chains were all obtained from the same sample, sequenced in a study of beta chain features in type 1 diabetes. Overall study findings and caveats: Among all four CD4+ subsets, Type 1 diabetes patients had TCRB CDR3s that were moderately but significantly shorter.

Reverse transcription of all isolated RNA meant that expressed TCRB transcripts were sequenced. Assay used: immunoSEQ multiplex PCR; TCRdb lists only in-frame clones, some missing. The sample has about 47,000 clones; just under 45% are singletons. Which antigens these TCRs recognize remains unknown. The sample taken for sequencing was stem cell memory CD4+ T cells from blood. Receptors were obtained from a man aged 25 to 45 with type 1 diabetes.

The chain employs TRBV6-5 and TRBJ2-7; 9 bases line up with TRBD1. CDR1 MNHEY and CDR2 SVGAGI come from the germline V gene. J was trimmed by 6 bases and V by 7 bases; bases with no gene match: 7. The CDR3 loop spans 13 amino acids. CDR3 region: CASISGQGTEQYF. Written as DNA, the CDR3 is TGTGCCAGCATCTCGGGACAGGGAACCGAGCAGTACTTC.

This clone has only a few counts. CDR3 loop: CASSGDRDYNEQFF. The CDR3, as DNA: TGTGCCAGCAGCGGAGACAGGGACTACAATGAGCAGTTCTTC. V and J are TRBV5-6 and TRBJ2-1, with 7 bases that match TRBD1. This CDR3 is built from 14 residues. Germline V gene lookup returns CDR1 SGHDT and CDR2 YYEEEE. J was trimmed by 3 bases and V by 4 bases; bases with no gene match: 4.

A few counts support this clone. The V and J genes are TRBV28 and TRBJ2-5; D might be TRBD2 (7 bases). Germline V CDR1 and CDR2: MDHEN, SYDVKM. The CDR3 spans 14 residues. Trimming left V 6 bases short and J 7 bases short, with 18 bases between. The CDR3 sequence: CASRAWRGPVTQYF. DNA for the CDR3: TGTGCCAGCAGAGCCTGGCGGGGGCCCGTGACCCAGTACTTC.

The V and J genes are TRBV28 and TRBJ2-7, with TRBD2 identical over 13 bases. Per germline, CDR1 MDHEN and CDR2 SYDVKM. The CDR3 loop spans 15 amino acids. Trimming cost V 6 bases and J 6 bases; bases outside gene matches: 8. DNA for the CDR3: TGTGCCAGCAGGTTTACTAGCGGGAGGGAGCGCGAGCAGTACTTC. Protein sequence: CASRFTSGREREQYF.

V gene TRBV28 combines with J gene TRBJ2-7; a possible D gene is TRBD2 (5 bases). This CDR3 has 13 amino acids. Germline CDR1 and CDR2: MDHEN and SYDVKM. The ends were cut back, 7 bases at V and 0 bases at J, with 10 bases in the middle. Here the CDR3 reads CASTLRGSYEQYF. As DNA, the CDR3 is TGTGCCAGCACCCTACGGGGCTCCTACGAGCAGTACTTC.

The chain uses TRBV2 and TRBJ1-4; the match to TRBD1 covers 7 bases. CDR3 size: 14 residues. In germline, CDR1 is SNHLY, CDR2 FYNNEI. Losses at the gene ends were 8 bases for V and 5 bases for J; bases not matched to a gene: 8. The CDR3 nucleotides read TGTGCCAGCGGCAAGACAGGGTGGAATGAAAAACTGTTTTTT. Protein product: CASGKTGWNEKLFF.

J is TRBJ2-2 and V is TRBV6-1; D remains ambiguous. The V end lost 6 bases, the J end lost 4 bases, and 15 bases lay between the germline ends. This CDR3 contains 15 residues. Germline V gene sequence: CDR1 MNHNS, CDR2 SASEGT. Here the CDR3 reads CASSKLSPATGELFF. As DNA, the CDR3 is TGTGCCAGCAGCAAACTCTCCCCCGCCACCGGGGAGCTGTTTTTT.

This clone has a handful of counts. This chain joins TRBV5-1 and TRBJ2-1; 9 positions agree with TRBD2. V lost 4 bases to trimming and J lost 5 bases; unmatched junction nucleotides: 7. The CDR3 is made up of 15 amino acids. Germline V CDR1 and CDR2: SGHRS, YFSETQ. CDR3 coding DNA: TGCGCCAGCAGCGGACAACTAGCGGGTGACAATGAGCAGTTCTTC. Amino acid sequence: CASSGQLAGDNEQFF.

The chain joins TRBV7-8 to TRBJ2-5; D might be TRBD2 (6 bases). The V and J ends lost 1 base and 5 bases respectively, with 14 bases between them. The germline V gene has CDR1 SGHVS and CDR2 FQNEAQ. The CDR3 is 15 residues long. The CDR3 DNA reads as TGTGCCAGCAGCTTAGATACCCCAGGGAGGGAGACCCAGTACTTC. Its protein is CASSLDTPGRETQYF.

The CDR3 sequence is CASSWGMDRPAYEQYF. CDR3 nucleotides: TGTGCCAGCAGTTGGGGGATGGACAGGCCGGCCTACGAGCAGTACTTC. The V gene is TRBV6-6, the J gene TRBJ2-7; 7 bases are a match to TRBD1. V lost 4 bases, J lost 2 bases, and 11 bases stayed unmatched. Germline V gives CDR1 MNHNY, CDR2 SVGAGI (reference sequence). This CDR3 comprises 16 residues.

The V call is TRBV5-1, the J call TRBJ2-7; TRBD2 is a possible D gene (6 bases). The length of the CDR3 is 15 residues. Germline V gene lookup returns CDR1 SGHRS and CDR2 YFSETQ. Trimming removed 0 bases from V and 4 bases from J, with 14 bases in between. CDR3 sequence (DNA): TGCGCCAGCAGCTTGGGTGATAGCGGTTCTTACGAGCAGTACTTC. Amino acid sequence: CASSLGDSGSYEQYF.

The chain combines TRBV6-5 with TRBJ2-3; TRBD1 matches at 8 bases. V lost 11 bases, J lost 3 bases, and 7 bases stayed unmatched. The CDR3 is 13 amino acids. Germline lookup yields CDR1 MNHEY and CDR2 SVGAGI. The CDR3 region has the DNA TGTGCCGCTAAAACAGGGGGAACAGATACGCAGTATTTT. Translation: CAAKTGGTDTQYF.

J is TRBJ1-1 and V is TRBV19, with TRBD1 as a possible D gene (6 bases). Per germline, CDR1 LNHDA and CDR2 SQIVND (reference sequence). Trimming cost V 9 bases and J 6 bases, with 20 bases left between them. The CDR3 has 14 residues. The CDR3 region is CASKITGTVAEAFF. The CDR3 bases are TGTGCCAGCAAAATTACAGGGACCGTCGCTGAAGCTTTCTTT.

The J gene is TRBJ1-1, the V gene TRBV7-2; a possible D gene is TRBD1 (5 bases). Trimming took off 0 bases at V and 9 bases at J, with 11 bases between the two ends. The CDR3 is made up of 13 amino acids. The germline gives CDR1 SGHTA, CDR2 FQGNSA. The CDR3 here is CASSLAGASQAFF. The CDR3 DNA reads as TGTGCCAGCAGCTTAGCAGGGGCGTCTCAAGCTTTCTTT.

Here the CDR3 reads CASSLAGGRAPDTQYF. CDR3 bases: TGTGCCAGCAGCTTGGCCGGCGGGAGGGCCCCAGATACGCAGTATTTT. The genes are TRBV5-5 and TRBJ2-3; 9 bases map to TRBD2. The CDR3 has 16 residues. The V gene end was trimmed by 0 bases and the J gene end by 4 bases; junction bases not matched to a gene: 6. Germline values: CDR1 SGHKS, CDR2 YYEKEE (reference sequence).

V is TRBV6-5 and J is TRBJ1-1; maybe TRBD1 (6 bases). The CDR3 length is 12 residues. V lost 5 bases, J lost 6 bases, and 10 bases lay in between. Germline CDR1 MNHEY, CDR2 SVGAGI. CDR3 sequence: CASSPTGSEAFF. The CDR3 region has the DNA TGTGCCAGCAGTCCCACAGGGTCTGAAGCTTTCTTT.

This clone has a handful of counts. The chain has TRBV29-1 and TRBJ2-7; a weak D match, TRBD1 (6 bases). The CDR3 totals 14 residues. Germline lookup yields CDR1 SQVTM and CDR2 ANQGSEA. V was cut by 4 bases and J by 2 bases, with 15 bases left in between. CDR3 sequence (DNA): TGCAGCGTTGGACAGGTCGCGAACGCCTACGAGCAGTACTTC. It encodes CSVGQVANAYEQYF.

This clone was found a few times. The chain employs TRBV6-5 and TRBJ2-6, with D uncertain. The CDR3 covers 14 residues. The germline V gene encodes CDR1 MNHEY and CDR2 SVGAGI. Trimming stripped 0 bases from V and 4 bases from J, with 4 bases between. The CDR3 DNA reads as TGTGCCAGCAGTTACTCCTCGGGGGCCAACGTCCTGACTTTC. Its protein is CASSYSSGANVLTF.